This TCR beta chain was sequenced for a study of shared clonotypes between healthy human individuals. Study-wide points: Among non-shared clonotypes, generation probabilities were lower than among those shared by all four donors. Clonotypes that were shared across a handful of donors made up around 5% of naive CD4 clonotypes.

Comment on this clone: Its antigen is currently unknown.

The V end lost 4 bases, the J end lost 8 bases, and 21 bases lay between the germline ends. Germline loops: CDR1 SGHNT, CDR2 YYREEE (reference sequence). This CDR3 has 15 residues. In replicate PCRs of sorted subsets, roughly 200 ng DNA, tens of thousands of T cell genomes, was used. In the source study's methods: Quality scores were absent from the junction-only immunoSEQ sequences, so filtering differed. Clones were read by immunoSEQ multiplex PCR, and TCRdb kept only the in-frame ones, dropping some. V, J and clone size derive from that table, while D and trimming were established from the DNA sequence. The top ten clones hold about 0.41% of a sample with over 2 million clones, about 90% of them seen once.

The clonotype originates from a man between 18 and 29 years old in good health. Some clones in this sample may be carry-over from other donors' samples. V usage is TRBV5-4 and J usage is TRBJ1-2, with D perhaps TRBD1 (5 bases). The sample comprised naive CD4+ T cells from PBMCs. Subset defined: CD45RA+ positively selected. The CDR3 loop reads CASSPIGQGRFGYTF. In DNA, the CDR3 is TGTGCCAGCAGCCCAATCGGGCAGGGTAGGTTCGGCTACACCTTC.